This entry features one T cell receptor (beta chain) sequence. The sample originates from a study of T-cell memory formation after mild COVID-19. TCRdb ran MiXCR on the 5' RACE reads and lists one entry per CDR3 protein. Among about 350,000 distinct CDR3 sequences, roughly 15% were seen once, and the ten largest hold about a fifth. The CDR3 is made up of 13 amino acids. Between the trimmed V and J ends, which lost 2 bases and 5 bases, there was a span of 9 bases. Germline CDR1 is ENHRY and CDR2 is SYGVKD. The receptor comes from a young man who had mild COVID-19 (a few samples of this study predate the infection). Cell type and time point are not known. The sequencing input was PBMCs or a T cell subset sorted from them (not recorded which). This chain uses TRBV10-3 with TRBJ1-1; TRBD1 is a possible D gene (6 bases). The CDR3 coding sequence is TGTGCCATCAGTGAGAACAGGGTGACTGAAGCTTTCTTT. The encoded protein is CAISENRVTEAFF.